Shown below are 7 T cell receptor beta chains from a single sample sequenced in a study of CD8 T cells in ankylosing spondylitis. Study conclusions and caveats: Made up of several highly homologous variants, a TCR beta motif appeared characteristic of ankylosing spondylitis blood.

TCRdb processed the 5' RACE reads anew with MiXCR; each CDR3 protein has one entry. This sample has some 700,000 distinct CDR3 sequences, with around a fifth found just once. These receptors have no identified antigens. The sample consisted of blood, either unsorted or a sorted T cell fraction (not recorded which). The receptors were sampled from a male donor with ankylosing spondylitis.

This clonotype was counted only a few times. This chain connects TRBV7-2 to TRBJ2-7; D remains ambiguous. Trimming removed 2 bases at V and 5 bases at J, with 10 bases between. CDR1 SGHTA and CDR2 FQGNSA come from the germline V gene. There are 13 residues in the CDR3. DNA of the CDR3: TGTGCCAGCAGCTTAATGCGTACCCACGAGCAGTACTTC. Translating it yields CASSLMRTHEQYF.

The V and J genes are TRBV7-2 and TRBJ2-5, with 7 bases lining up with TRBD2. The CDR3 totals 14 residues. Unmatched junction bases numbered 5, after V lost 5 bases and J lost 2 bases. Germline V gives CDR1 SGHTA, CDR2 FQGNSA. CDR3 DNA sequence: TGTGCCAGCAGCGCAGCGGGGCCTCAAGAGACCCAGTACTTC. It specifies CASSAAGPQETQYF.

The chain carries TRBV7-6 and TRBJ2-3; the D is unclear. V lost 3 bases and J lost 4, with 14 bases in between. Germline V gene data show CDR1 as SGHVS and CDR2 as FNYEAQ. The CDR3 sequence is 15 residues long. The chain's CDR3 is CASSLGVQTADTQYF. The DNA for the CDR3 is TGTGCCAGCAGCTTGGGTGTACAGACGGCAGATACGCAGTATTTT.

The V and J genes are TRBV4-2 and TRBJ1-1; a weak D match, TRBD1 (5 bases). CDR3 length: 13 amino acids. V lost 4 bases to trimming and J lost 8 bases, with 14 bases between them. The germline V gene encodes CDR1 LGHNA and CDR2 YNFKEQ. The CDR3 is CASSPWGDREAFF. The CDR3 coding sequence is TGTGCCAGCAGCCCTTGGGGCGACAGAGAAGCTTTCTTT.

This clonotype was recorded only once. A much more abundant neighbour one base away suggests this may be a read error. V usage is TRBV4-1 and J usage is TRBJ2-7; the match to TRBD1 covers 9 bases. The CDR3 is 14 residues long. V shed 1 base, J shed 4 bases, and the junction held 2 bases outside the gene matches. CDR1 MGHRA and CDR2 YSYEKL come from the germline V gene. The CDR3 sequence: CASSQVTGGYEQYF. The CDR3 nucleotides read TGCGCCAGCAGCCAAGTGACAGGGGGGTACGAGCAGTACTTC.

The V gene is TRBV5-1, the J gene TRBJ2-1, with D possibly TRBD1 on 6 matching bases. The CDR3 sequence is 13 residues long. Per the germline V gene, CDR1 is SGHRS and CDR2 is YFSETQ. The V gene lost 5 bases and the J gene lost 4 bases, with 10 bases spanning the gap. The CDR3 sequence: CASRKDRYNEQFF. CDR3 nucleotide sequence: TGCGCCAGCAGGAAGGACAGATACAATGAGCAGTTCTTC.

The rearrangement joins TRBV9 to TRBJ2-3, with 10 bases aligning to TRBD2. J lost 4 bases, V lost 0 bases, and 5 bases had no gene match. This CDR3 spans 16 amino acids. The germline V gene has CDR1 SGDLS and CDR2 YYNGEE. DNA for the CDR3: TGTGCCAGCAGCGTAGAAGCGGGGGGGCCGTCAGATACGCAGTATTTT. As protein: CASSVEAGGPSDTQYF.